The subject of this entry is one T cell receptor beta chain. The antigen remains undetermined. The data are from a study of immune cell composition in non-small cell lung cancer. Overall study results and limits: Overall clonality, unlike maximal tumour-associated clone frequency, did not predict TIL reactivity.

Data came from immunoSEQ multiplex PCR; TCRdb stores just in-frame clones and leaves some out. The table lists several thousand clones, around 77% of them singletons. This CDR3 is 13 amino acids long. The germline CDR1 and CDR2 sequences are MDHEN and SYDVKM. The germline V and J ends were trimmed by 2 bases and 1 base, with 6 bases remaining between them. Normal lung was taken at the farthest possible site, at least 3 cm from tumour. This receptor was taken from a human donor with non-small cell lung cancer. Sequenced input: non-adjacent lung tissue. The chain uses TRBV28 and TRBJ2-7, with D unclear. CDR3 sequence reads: CASSLGDSYEQYF. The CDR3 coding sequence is TGTGCCAGCAGTTTAGGTGATTCCTACGAGCAGTACTTC.